A single sample is the source of the 32 T cell receptor beta chains below, sequenced in a study of blood T cell repertoires in COVID-19. Data came from immunoSEQ multiplex PCR; TCRdb stores just in-frame clones and leaves some out. The sample yields about 240,000 clones, roughly four fifths seen once. The sequenced material came from peripheral blood. The receptors stem from a woman older than 75 with COVID-19, enrolled during active disease.

This rearrangement joins TRBV2 to TRBJ1-1; D not certain. This CDR3 is 12 amino acids long. Germline V CDR1 and CDR2: SNHLY, FYNNEI. V dropped 5 bases and J dropped 5 bases, with 9 bases sitting between them. The CDR3 sequence is CASSLELTEAFF. The CDR3 DNA reads as TGTGCCAGCAGTCTTGAGTTGACTGAAGCTTTCTTT.

The chain links TRBV2 to TRBJ1-6, with D hard to call. Trimming took off 6 bases at V and 5 bases at J, with 11 bases between the two ends. There are 14 residues in the CDR3. Looked up from germline, CDR1 is SNHLY and CDR2 is FYNNEI. The CDR3, as DNA: TGTGCCAGCAGGAGGGTTTCGGATAATTCACCCCTCCACTTT. This encodes CASRRVSDNSPLHF.

This chain links TRBV19 with TRBJ1-1; the match to TRBD1 covers 8 bases. Trimming took 1 base from V and 5 from J; bases not matched to a gene: 3. CDR1 and CDR2 from the germline V gene are LNHDA and SQIVND (reference sequence). This CDR3 spans 14 amino acids. The DNA for the CDR3 is TGTGCCAGTAGTATAGGGACAGGGTGGACTGAAGCTTTCTTT. Encoded protein: CASSIGTGWTEAFF.

This chain connects TRBV27 to TRBJ2-7, with D tentatively TRBD1 (5 bases). Germline loops: CDR1 MNHEY, CDR2 SMNVEV (reference sequence). This CDR3 comprises 13 residues. The V and J ends lost 4 bases and 3 bases respectively, with 10 bases between them. CDR3 DNA sequence: TGTGCCAGCAGTTATGACAGCTACTACGAGCAGTACTTC. As protein: CASSYDSYYEQYF.

This clone came up once. The CDR3 sequence: CASSYAENYGYTF. The CDR3 nucleotides read TGTGCCAGCAGTTACGCAGAAAACTATGGCTACACCTTC. The gene calls are TRBV6-6 and TRBJ1-2; D is ambiguous. The CDR3 contains 13 residues. V was shortened by 2 bases and J by 2 bases, with 6 bases between the two germline ends. Germline assignment: CDR1 MNHNY and CDR2 SVGAGI (reference sequence).

The chain links TRBV2 to TRBJ2-7, with 10 bases identical to TRBD1. CDR3 length equals 13 residues. Germline-derived CDR1 and CDR2 are SNHLY and FYNNEI. V gave up 8 bases and J gave up 2 bases; unmatched junction bases: 3. In DNA, the CDR3 is TGTGCCAGCTCGGGACAGGGGACCTACGAGCAGTACTTC. It encodes CASSGQGTYEQYF.

CDR3 region: CAWSRQADQPQHF. The CDR3 bases are TGTGCCTGGAGTCGACAGGCGGATCAGCCCCAGCATTTT. J is TRBJ1-5 and V is TRBV30; D may be TRBD1 (6 bases). V lost 2 bases, J lost 5 bases, and 10 bases lay in between. The CDR3 consists of 13 residues. Germline V gene data show CDR1 as GTSNPN and CDR2 as SVGIG (reference sequence).

This chain joins TRBV19 and TRBJ1-2; TRBD1 matches 7 bases. The junction had 11 bases not matched to a gene; V was cut back by 7 bases and J by 0 bases. The length of the CDR3 is 16 residues. CDR1 LNHDA and CDR2 SQIVND come from the germline V gene (reference sequence). CDR3 loop: CASTRGGRTPNYGYTF. CDR3 DNA sequence: TGTGCCAGTACTAGAGGGGGCCGAACTCCTAACTATGGCTACACCTTC.

The gene calls are TRBV5-6 and TRBJ1-5; tentative D call: TRBD1 (6 bases). Germline assignment: CDR1 SGHDT and CDR2 YYEEEE. V gave up 7 bases and J gave up 1 base, with 18 bases separating them. The CDR3 consists of 16 residues. CDR3: CASHSWGGRSNQPQHF. The DNA for the CDR3 is TGTGCCAGCCACTCTTGGGGGGGCAGGAGCAATCAGCCCCAGCATTTT.

The DNA for the CDR3 is TGTGCCAGTAGTACCACAGGGGTAGACATTCAGTACTTC. Amino acid sequence: CASSTTGVDIQYF. The chain uses TRBV19 and TRBJ2-4; TRBD1 agrees at 7 bases. The germline V gene has CDR1 LNHDA and CDR2 SQIVND (reference sequence). V trimming: 4 bases; J trimming: 8 bases; junction bases outside the gene matches: 5. The CDR3 loop spans 13 amino acids.

The CDR3 sequence is CASSATGNTEAFF. The CDR3 coding sequence is TGTGCCAGCAGTGCGACAGGGAACACTGAAGCTTTCTTT. The genes are TRBV6-4 and TRBJ1-1, with D tentatively TRBD1 (6 bases). Germline V gives CDR1 MRHNA, CDR2 SNTAGT. Trimming took 4 bases from V and 1 from J, leaving 7 bases between them. The CDR3 is 13 amino acids.

The rearrangement joins TRBV24-1 to TRBJ2-7, with 11 nucleotides matching TRBD1. The ends lost 4 bases at V and 4 bases at J; junction bases unmatched: 8. The CDR3 extends over 16 amino acids. Germline loops: CDR1 KGHDR, CDR2 SFDVKD. The DNA for the CDR3 is TGTGCCACCAGTGACCGGACAGGGGGCGGGAGATACGAGCAGTACTTC. Protein product: CATSDRTGGGRYEQYF.

Regarding this clone: The junction differs from germline at one of its ends, possibly a read error. This sequence joins TRBV7-7 and TRBJ1-6; 10 nucleotides agree with TRBD1. CDR3 size: 19 residues. Looked up from germline, CDR1 is SSHAT and CDR2 is FNYEAQ (reference sequence). DNA of the CDR3: TGTGCTAGCAGCCTCCCGGGACAGGGGCCCTCCTCCTATAATTCACCCCTCCACTTT. It codes for CASSLPGQGPSSYNSPLHF.

This rearrangement joins TRBV7-9 to TRBJ1-3; TRBD1 matches 8 bases. The V gene's germline CDR1 is SEHNR and CDR2 FQNEAQ (reference sequence). This CDR3 is 16 amino acids long. Trimming removed 6 bases from V and 3 bases from J; junction bases left unmatched: 10. The CDR3 DNA sequence: TGTGCCAGCAGACCTAAGGACAGGGTGGATGGAAACACCATATATTTT. Translated: CASRPKDRVDGNTIYF.

V gene TRBV3-1 (or the pseudogene TRBV3-2) combines with J gene TRBJ2-1; TRBD2 is a possible D gene (5 bases). The length of the CDR3 is 13 residues. Deletions cut 3 bases from V and 7 bases from J, with 10 bases between. The germline CDR1 and CDR2 sequences are LGHDT and YNNKEL (reference sequence). The CDR3 reads CASSQLAGNEQFF. The CDR3 DNA reads TGTGCCAGCAGCCAGCTAGCTGGGAATGAGCAGTTCTTC.

The V gene is TRBV19, the J gene TRBJ2-7, with 8 bases identical to TRBD1. The length of the CDR3 is 15 residues. Germline loops: CDR1 LNHDA, CDR2 SQIVND (reference sequence). Trimming removed 6 bases from V and 0 bases from J; junction bases left unmatched: 7. CDR3 bases: TGTGCCAGTAGGCAGGGGGCCCTGGGCTCCTACGAGCAGTACTTC. Translated, it gives CASRQGALGSYEQYF.

The chain links TRBV30 to TRBJ1-1; D is unresolved. Deletions cut 2 bases from V and 10 bases from J, with 14 bases between. Germline V gene sequence: CDR1 GTSNPN, CDR2 SVGIG (reference sequence). The CDR3 has 12 amino acids. The CDR3 reads CAWSPPLAGAFF. The CDR3 region has the DNA TGTGCCTGGAGTCCCCCATTAGCCGGAGCTTTCTTT.

This chain joins TRBV30 and TRBJ1-3; D unclear. The CDR3 consists of 13 residues. CDR1 and CDR2 (germline): GTSNPN, SVGIG (reference sequence). The V end lost 4 bases, the J end lost 0 bases, and 7 bases lay between the germline ends. CDR3 nucleotides: TGTGCCTGGACGGGGTACTCTGGAAACACCATATATTTT. Its translation is CAWTGYSGNTIYF.

This rearrangement joins TRBV29-1 to TRBJ1-1, with D possibly matching TRBD1 (5 bases). Trimming cost V 1 base and J 4 bases, with 13 bases left between them. The CDR3 totals 14 residues. The germline CDR1 and CDR2 sequences are SQVTM and ANQGSEA. In nucleotides, the CDR3 is TGCAGCGTTGAAGTGAAGGGGATTTTCACTGAAGCTTTCTTT. Protein sequence: CSVEVKGIFTEAFF.

The chain couples TRBV5-1 to TRBJ1-1; the D gene is possibly TRBD1 (5 bases). The CDR3 spans 13 residues. From germline, CDR1 is SGHRS and CDR2 YFSETQ. V was trimmed by 5 bases and J by 1 base, leaving 9 bases between them. The CDR3 sequence is CASRLGQNTEAFF. The CDR3 DNA follows: TGCGCCAGCAGACTCGGACAGAACACTGAAGCTTTCTTT. Complete variable domain (other parts from reference TRBV5-1 and TRBJ1-1): KAGVTQTPRYLIKTRGQQVTLSCSPISGHRSVSWYQQTPGQGLQFLFEYFSETQRNKGNFPGRFSGRQFSNSRSEMNVSTLELGDSALYLCASRLGQNTEAFFGQGTRLTVV.

The V and J genes are TRBV28 and TRBJ1-5, with D perhaps TRBD1 (6 bases). The CDR3 is 14 amino acids. V lost 7 bases and J 7 bases, leaving 17 bases between the germline ends. From germline, CDR1 is MDHEN and CDR2 SYDVKM. The CDR3 DNA reads TGTGCCAGCACGCTCGTGGGGGGGGCCCAGCCCCAGCATTTT. It encodes CASTLVGGAQPQHF.

This chain links TRBV10-3 with TRBJ2-7; D possibly corresponds to TRBD2 (6 bases). CDR1 is ENHRY and CDR2 is SYGVKD in the germline V gene. CDR3 length: 12 residues. V was trimmed by 6 bases and J by 4 bases, leaving 10 bases between them. The CDR3 DNA reads as TGTGCCATCAGCGCGGGGCTTTACGAGCAGTACTTC. It encodes CAISAGLYEQYF.

The rearrangement joins TRBV5-1 to TRBJ1-4, with TRBD1 identical over 7 bases. Losses at the gene ends were 4 bases for V and 4 bases for J; bases not matched to a gene: 4. Germline V gives CDR1 SGHRS, CDR2 YFSETQ. The CDR3 is 14 amino acids. The CDR3 region is CASSARDSNEKLFF. The DNA for the CDR3 is TGCGCCAGCAGCGCCCGGGACAGTAATGAAAAACTGTTTTTT.

V and J are TRBV7-8 and TRBJ1-2, with D perhaps TRBD1 (6 bases). The germline V gene encodes CDR1 SGHVS and CDR2 FQNEAQ. V gave up 3 bases and J gave up 8 bases, with 13 bases separating them. This CDR3 region has 13 residues. The DNA for the CDR3 is TGTGCCAGCAGCTTGGGGGGGCTCTTGGGCTACACCTTC. Translating it yields CASSLGGLLGYTF.

J is TRBJ2-7 and V is TRBV25-1; D is uncertain. Germline CDR1 is MGHDK and CDR2 is SYGVNS. This CDR3 contains 12 residues. Trimming left V 6 bases short and J 1 base short, with 7 bases between. CDR3 in DNA: TGTGCCAGCAGGGGCCCGTCCTACGAGCAGTACTTC. Translating it yields CASRGPSYEQYF.

The rearrangement links TRBV7-2 to TRBJ2-3, with TRBD1 matching over 8 bases. Germline V lookup: CDR1 SGHTA, CDR2 FQGNSA. The V and J ends lost 1 base and 4 bases, in that order; junction bases with no gene match: 4. The CDR3 runs to 15 residues. CDR3 DNA: TGTGCCAGCAGCTTAGGACAGGGGCAGTCAGATACGCAGTATTTT. It encodes CASSLGQGQSDTQYF.

The rearrangement uses TRBV6-5 and TRBJ1-2; D is unclear. CDR1 is MNHEY and CDR2 is SVGAGI in the germline V gene. The CDR3 loop spans 11 amino acids. Trimming shortened V by 8 bases and J by 2 bases, and 6 bases separated the two germline ends. CDR3 in DNA: TGTGCCAGCGCGGGGAACTATGGCTACACCTTC. This encodes CASAGNYGYTF.

This chain links TRBV30 with TRBJ1-5; 8 positions agree with TRBD1. Trimming cost V 2 bases and J 5 bases; bases outside gene matches: 2. Germline lookup yields CDR1 GTSNPN and CDR2 SVGIG (reference sequence). The CDR3 totals 13 residues. CDR3 loop: CAWSKQGDQPQHF. The DNA of the CDR3 is TGTGCCTGGAGTAAACAGGGGGATCAGCCCCAGCATTTT.

The chain combines TRBV2 with TRBJ2-3; the D gene is possibly TRBD2 (5 bases). Germline loops: CDR1 SNHLY, CDR2 FYNNEI. V was clipped by 1 base and J by 4 bases, with 9 bases between them. CDR3 length: 14 amino acids. The CDR3 DNA reads TGTGCCAGCAGTGAAGAACTAGGAGCAGATACGCAGTATTTT. Translating gives CASSEELGADTQYF.

The chain has TRBV30 and TRBJ2-1; the D is unclear. The CDR3 runs 15 residues. Per the germline V gene, CDR1 is GTSNPN and CDR2 is SVGIG (reference sequence). Trimming took off 0 bases at V and 0 bases at J, with 9 bases between the two ends. The CDR3: CAWSVGSSSYNEQFF. Here the CDR3 DNA reads TGTGCCTGGAGTGTCGGGTCTAGCTCCTACAATGAGCAGTTCTTC.

The V gene is TRBV4-1, the J gene TRBJ2-1, with TRBD2 matching 9 bases. The trim removed 0 bases at V and 7 bases at J, leaving 13 bases unmatched. The germline V gene has CDR1 MGHRA and CDR2 YSYEKL. The CDR3 extends over 18 amino acids. The CDR3 bases are TGCGCCAGCAGCCAAGATCGGGGCCTAGCGGGAACGGGGAATGAGCAGTTCTTC. Amino acid sequence: CASSQDRGLAGTGNEQFF.

This chain uses TRBV28 with TRBJ2-1; 9 nucleotides agree with TRBD2. V trimming: 3 bases; J trimming: 10 bases; junction bases outside the gene matches: 10. Germline V gene sequence: CDR1 MDHEN, CDR2 SYDVKM. The CDR3 consists of 15 residues. The CDR3 is CASSLSSGRIGEQFF. The CDR3 DNA follows: TGTGCCAGCAGTTTGTCCAGCGGGAGGATTGGCGAGCAGTTCTTC.